The source of this T cell receptor (beta chain) is a study of response to subunit inactivated influenza vaccine. A single record per CDR3 protein comes from TCRdb applying MiXCR to the RT-PCR reads. The sample consists of approximately 520,000 distinct CDR3 sequences, approximately 15% of them appearing once. This clonotype has only a few counts. The receptor comes from a man between 50 and 69 years old who received an inactivated influenza vaccine. Here the sequenced sample was CD4+ T cells sorted from PBMCs, taken less than 25 months after vaccination.

The CDR3 spells CSAEPTGDRYTF. In DNA form, the CDR3 reads TGCAGTGCCGAACCCACGGGGGATCGCTACACCTTC. This chain links TRBV20-1 with TRBJ1-2; the D gene is possibly TRBD1 (5 bases). The CDR3 covers 12 residues. Trimming took off 6 bases at V and 9 bases at J, with 17 bases between the two ends. Germline CDR1 DFQATT, CDR2 SNEGSKA (reference sequence).